The present T cell receptor beta chain was sequenced within a study of T cell repertoires in cytomegalovirus infection. At the level of the study: In the study, CMV epitopes included recently identified HLA-C-restricted and well-studied HLA-B-restricted ones.

From germline, CDR1 is SGHVS and CDR2 FQNEAQ. The CDR3 is 12 residues long. V gave up 5 bases and J gave up 5 bases, with 9 bases separating them. MiXCR, run by TCRdb on the reads, gives a single entry per CDR3 protein. The sample records fewer than 950,000 distinct CDR3 sequences, around a third being singletons. This clonotype has at least ten counts. Its antigen is unknown. V is TRBV7-8 and J is TRBJ1-1; TRBD1 might be the D (5 bases). The clonotype originates from a human donor in good health (CMV status not recorded). Some clones in this sample may be carry-over from other donors' samples. The sample consisted of cultured CD8+ T cells from PBMCs, taken from culture after CMV antigen stimulation. CDR3 protein: CASSTRVTEAFF. CDR3 DNA sequence: TGTGCCAGCAGCACCAGGGTTACTGAAGCTTTCTTT. The full variable domain, rest sourced from reference TRBV7-8 and TRBJ1-1, is GAGVSQSPRYKVAKRGQDVALRCDPISGHVSLFWYQQALGQGPEFLTYFQNEAQLDKSGLPSDRFFAERPEGSVSTLKIQRTQQEDSAVYLCASSTRVTEAFFGQGTRLTVV.